This T cell receptor beta chain was captured by sequencing in a study of blood T cells in healthy people across ages. Germline-derived CDR1 and CDR2 are LGHNA and YSLEER. This CDR3 contains 20 residues. J gave up 0 bases and V 0 bases, and 14 bases lay outside the gene matches. General study findings and limits: In the absence of known donor CMV status, changes in expanded clonotypes were possibly confounded.

Sample donors were healthy Caucasian individuals that came from Russia, aged roughly 6 to 100. A sample-barcoded 5' primer and a J-beta primer mix were used in a second PCR of roughly 7 to 12 cycles. Unique molecular identifiers of 12 random nucleotides labeled each cDNA. Each sample yielded at least 2.5 million CDR3-containing paired-end reads. Via MiXCR, TCRdb re-called the 5' RACE reads, giving one row per CDR3 protein. The repertoire holds some 640,000 distinct CDR3 sequences, 45% to 50% seen once, with around 32% in the top ten. This clonotype was counted only a few times. Its specificity is not known.

This chain links TRBV4-3 with TRBJ2-1; 7 bases align to TRBD1. The sequenced sample was blood. This clonotype was sampled from a woman aged 55-75 years in good health. The CDR3 sequence is CASSQEKQGQFPSSYNEQFF. As DNA, the CDR3 is TGCGCCAGCAGCCAAGAAAAGCAGGGACAGTTCCCGAGCTCCTACAATGAGCAGTTCTTC.